Listed below are T cell receptor beta chains from one sample, sequenced in a study of cytomegalovirus exposure and HLA in healthy donors. The data were produced by immunoSEQ multiplex PCR, yet TCRdb's version contains in-frame clones alone and is incomplete. The specimen's table records some 72,000 clones. Sequenced: PBMCs. Source of these receptors: a boy aged 5-17 years in good health and CMV-seronegative. The CDR3 runs from the conserved cysteine through the conserved F or W. The order of the fields is CDR3 length, V gene, J gene, D gene, CDR3 DNA, CDR3 protein. D genes are given only for firm matches.

19	TRBV4-2	TRBJ1-1	TRBD1	TGTGCCAGCAGCCAAGAGTCCCCCCGGGACAGGGTTATGAACACTGAAGCTTTCTTT	CASSQESPRDRVMNTEAFF
15	TRBV29-1	TRBJ1-1	NA	TGCAGCGTTGTGGGGCGGGGTAGGCCGAACACTGAAGCTTTCTTT	CSVVGRGRPNTEAFF
14	TRBV7-2	TRBJ1-2	NA	TGTGCCAGCAGCCCACGGACGGCGTGGAGGGGCTACACCTTC	CASSPRTAWRGYTF
16	TRBV5-4	TRBJ1-4	NA	TGTGCCAGCAGCTTGGACACTAAACCAACTAATGAAAAACTGTTTTTT	CASSLDTKPTNEKLFF
14	TRBV6-4	TRBJ1-1	TRBD1	TGTGCCAGCCGGGACAGGGCAGGAGGAAATGAAGCTTTCTTT	CASRDRAGGNEAFF
15	TRBV27	TRBJ2-7	NA	TGTGCCAGCAGTCCTTCCCCCCGACAGGACTACGAGCAGTACTTC	CASSPSPRQDYEQYF
14	TRBV25-1	TRBJ2-5	NA	TGTGCCAGCAGTGAACAAATTGGGGAGGAGACCCAGTACTTC	CASSEQIGEETQYF
14	TRBV6-5	TRBJ2-7	NA	TGTGCCAGCAGTTACGGGGAGAGCTCCTACGAGCAGTACTTC	CASSYGESSYEQYF
15	TRBV19	TRBJ2-1	NA	TGTGCCAGTAGCCTTGTAGATAACCACTACAATGAGCAGTTCTTC	CASSLVDNHYNEQFF
12	TRBV6-6	TRBJ1-2	NA	TGTGCCAGCAGTTACTCCCCCGGGGGAGGCTCCTTC	CASSYSPGGGSF
13	TRBV9	TRBJ2-7	TRBD2	TGTGCCAGCAGCCTAGCGGGAGCTGGCGAGCAGTACTTC	CASSLAGAGEQYF
15	TRBV5-1	TRBJ2-1	NA	TGCGCCAGCAGCTTGTCGCGCATGTCGGTCGATGAGCAGTTCTTC	CASSLSRMSVDEQFF
16	TRBV23-1	TRBJ2-7	NA	TGCGCCAGCAGTCAATCCGACCGGGACACCGCCTACGAGCAGTACTTC	CASSQSDRDTAYEQYF
17	TRBV4-2	TRBJ2-5	TRBD2	TGTGCCAGCAGCCCGATGACTAGCGGGGGGGTGGTGGAGACCCAGTACTTC	CASSPMTSGGVVETQYF
15	TRBV18	TRBJ1-4	TRBD1	TGTGCCAGCTCACACCGGGACAGGGTTAATGAAAAACTGTTTTTT	CASSHRDRVNEKLFF
13	TRBV6-1	TRBJ1-1	TRBD1	TGTGCCAGCAGCTACCGGGACAGGGGTTCAGCTTTCTTT	CASSYRDRGSAFF